This T cell receptor beta chain was sequenced in a study of OX40 agonist ivuxolimab in advanced cancers. Repertoires were generated with immunoSEQ multiplex PCR, while TCRdb's copy carries only in-frame clones and drops some. The top ten clones hold 4% to 5.5% of a sample with 55,000 to 70,000 clones, roughly 84% of them seen once. The germline V gene encodes CDR1 LNHDA and CDR2 SQIVND (reference sequence). CDR3 length: 15 residues. V was cut by 4 bases and J by 0 bases, with 12 bases left in between. Sequenced here: CD4+ or CD8+ T cells sorted from blood, sampled in a trial of the OX40 agonist ivuxolimab. This receptor was identified in an adult with an advanced solid tumor such as melanoma, head and neck, liver or kidney cancer. The V gene is TRBV19, the J gene TRBJ2-5; no clear D. The CDR3 reads CASSTEARYQETQYF. CDR3 in DNA: TGTGCCAGTAGTACTGAAGCGCGGTACCAAGAGACCCAGTACTTC.